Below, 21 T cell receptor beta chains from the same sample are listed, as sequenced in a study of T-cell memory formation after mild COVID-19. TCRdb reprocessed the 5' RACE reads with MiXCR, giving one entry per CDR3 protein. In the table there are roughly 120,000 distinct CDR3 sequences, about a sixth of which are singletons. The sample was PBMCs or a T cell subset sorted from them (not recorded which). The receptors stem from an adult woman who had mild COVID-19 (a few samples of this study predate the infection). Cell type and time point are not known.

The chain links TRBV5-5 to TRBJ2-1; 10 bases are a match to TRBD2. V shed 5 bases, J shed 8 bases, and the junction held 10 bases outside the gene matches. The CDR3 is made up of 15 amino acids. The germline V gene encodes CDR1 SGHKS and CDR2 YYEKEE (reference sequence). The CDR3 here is CASSALAGVIYEQFF. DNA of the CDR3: TGTGCCAGCAGTGCCCTAGCGGGAGTTATCTATGAGCAGTTCTTC.

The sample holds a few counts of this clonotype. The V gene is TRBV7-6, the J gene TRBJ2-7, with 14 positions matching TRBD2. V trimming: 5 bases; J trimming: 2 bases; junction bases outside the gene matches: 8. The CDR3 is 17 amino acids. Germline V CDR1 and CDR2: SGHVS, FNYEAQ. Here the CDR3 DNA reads TGTGCCAGCAGCCGGGGGACTAGCGGGGGCCCTACCTACGAGCAGTACTTC. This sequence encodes CASSRGTSGGPTYEQYF. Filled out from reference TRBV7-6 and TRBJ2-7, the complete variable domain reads GAGVSQSPRYKVTKRGQDVALRCDPISGHVSLYWYRQALGQGPEFLTYFNYEAQQDKSGLPNDRFSAERPEGSISTLTIQRTEQRDSAMYRCASSRGTSGGPTYEQYFGPGTRLTVT.

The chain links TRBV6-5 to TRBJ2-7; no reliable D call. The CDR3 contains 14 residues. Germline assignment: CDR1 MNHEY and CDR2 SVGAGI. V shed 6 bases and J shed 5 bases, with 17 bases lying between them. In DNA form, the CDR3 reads TGTGCCAGCAGGTCAGCTGGCCTCCGAAACGAGCAGTACTTC. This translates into CASRSAGLRNEQYF.

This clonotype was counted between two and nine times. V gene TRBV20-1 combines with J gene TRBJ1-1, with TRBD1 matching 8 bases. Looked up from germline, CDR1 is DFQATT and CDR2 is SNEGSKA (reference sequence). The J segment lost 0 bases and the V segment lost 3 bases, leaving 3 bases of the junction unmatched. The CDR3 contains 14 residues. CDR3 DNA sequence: TGCAGTGCTAGCAGGGGGCTATTGAACACTGAAGCTTTCTTT. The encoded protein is CSASRGLLNTEAFF.

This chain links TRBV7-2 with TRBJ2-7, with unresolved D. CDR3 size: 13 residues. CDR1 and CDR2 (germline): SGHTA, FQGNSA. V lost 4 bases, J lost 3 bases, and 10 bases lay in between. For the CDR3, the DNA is TGTGCCAGCAGCTCCGGTGTGGGCTACGAGCAGTACTTC. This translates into CASSSGVGYEQYF.

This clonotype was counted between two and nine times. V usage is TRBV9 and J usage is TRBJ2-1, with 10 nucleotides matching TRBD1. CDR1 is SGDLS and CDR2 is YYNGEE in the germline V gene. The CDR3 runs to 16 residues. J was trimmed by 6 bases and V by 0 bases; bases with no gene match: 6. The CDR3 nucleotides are TGTGCCAGCAGCGTAGAGAGGCGGACAGGGGGCAATGAGCAGTTCTTC. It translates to CASSVERRTGGNEQFF.

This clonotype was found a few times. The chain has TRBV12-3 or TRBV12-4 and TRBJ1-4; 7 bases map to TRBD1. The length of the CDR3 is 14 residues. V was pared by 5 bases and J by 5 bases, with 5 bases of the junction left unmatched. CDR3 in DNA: TGTGCCAGCAGTACAGGGACAGAGAATGAAAAACTGTTTTTT. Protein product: CASSTGTENEKLFF.

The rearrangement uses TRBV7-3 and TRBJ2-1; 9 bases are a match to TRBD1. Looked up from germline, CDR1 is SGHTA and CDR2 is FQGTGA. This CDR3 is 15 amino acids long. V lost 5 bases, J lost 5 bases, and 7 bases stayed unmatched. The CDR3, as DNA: TGTGCCAGCAGCCTGCGACAGGGGGGGGACAATGAGCAGTTCTTC. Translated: CASSLRQGGDNEQFF.

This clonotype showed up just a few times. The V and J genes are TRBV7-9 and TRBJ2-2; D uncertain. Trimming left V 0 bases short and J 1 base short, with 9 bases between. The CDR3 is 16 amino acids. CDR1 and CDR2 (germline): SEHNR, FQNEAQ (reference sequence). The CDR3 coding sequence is TGTGCCAGCAGCTTAGCTCCGGGTGAGAACACCGGGGAGCTGTTTTTT. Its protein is CASSLAPGENTGELFF.

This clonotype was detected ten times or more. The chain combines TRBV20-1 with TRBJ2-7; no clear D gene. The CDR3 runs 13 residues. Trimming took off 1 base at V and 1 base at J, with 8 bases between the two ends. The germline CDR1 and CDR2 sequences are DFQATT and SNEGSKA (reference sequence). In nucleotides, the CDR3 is TGCAGTGCTAGAGTTCTCTATTCCTACGAGCAGTACTTC. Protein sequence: CSARVLYSYEQYF.

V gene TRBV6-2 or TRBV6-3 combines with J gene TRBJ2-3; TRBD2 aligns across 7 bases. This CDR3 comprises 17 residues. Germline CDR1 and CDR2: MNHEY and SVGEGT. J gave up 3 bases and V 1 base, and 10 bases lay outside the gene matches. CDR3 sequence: CASSYFPRRERTDTQYF. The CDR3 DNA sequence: TGTGCCAGCAGTTACTTCCCTAGGCGGGAGAGGACAGATACGCAGTATTTT.

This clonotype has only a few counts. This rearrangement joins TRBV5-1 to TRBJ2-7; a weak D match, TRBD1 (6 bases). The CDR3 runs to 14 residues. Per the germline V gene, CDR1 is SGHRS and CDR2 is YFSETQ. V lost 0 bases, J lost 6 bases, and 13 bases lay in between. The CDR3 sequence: CASSLGPGVREQYF. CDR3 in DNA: TGCGCCAGCAGCTTGGGGCCAGGGGTTCGCGAGCAGTACTTC.

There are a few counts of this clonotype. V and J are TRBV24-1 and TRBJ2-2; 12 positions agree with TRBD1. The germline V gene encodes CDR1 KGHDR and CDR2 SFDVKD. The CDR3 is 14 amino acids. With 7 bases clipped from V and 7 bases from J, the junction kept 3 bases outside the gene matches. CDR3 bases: TGTGCCACCAGGGGACAGGGGGCAAGCGGGGAGCTGTTTTTT. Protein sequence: CATRGQGASGELFF.

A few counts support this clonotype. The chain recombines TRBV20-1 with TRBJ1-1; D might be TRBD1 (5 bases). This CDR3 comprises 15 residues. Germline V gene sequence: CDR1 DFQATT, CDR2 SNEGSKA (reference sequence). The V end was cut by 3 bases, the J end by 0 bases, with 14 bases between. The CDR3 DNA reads TGCAGTGCTAGGGTCAGGGTAGGCGTGAACACTGAAGCTTTCTTT. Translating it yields CSARVRVGVNTEAFF.

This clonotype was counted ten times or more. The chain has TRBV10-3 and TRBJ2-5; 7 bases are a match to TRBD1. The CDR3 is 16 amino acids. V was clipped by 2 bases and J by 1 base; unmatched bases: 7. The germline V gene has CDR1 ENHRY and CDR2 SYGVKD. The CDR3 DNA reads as TGTGCCATCAGTGAGACCCCGGGACAGCCCCAAGAGACCCAGTACTTC. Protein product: CAISETPGQPQETQYF.

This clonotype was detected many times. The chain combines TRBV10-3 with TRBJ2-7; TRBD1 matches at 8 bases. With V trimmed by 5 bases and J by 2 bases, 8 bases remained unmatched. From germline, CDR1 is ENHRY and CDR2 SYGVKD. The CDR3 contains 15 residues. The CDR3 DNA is TGTGCCATCAGTCCACGGACAGGGAGAACCTACGAGCAGTACTTC. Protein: CAISPRTGRTYEQYF.

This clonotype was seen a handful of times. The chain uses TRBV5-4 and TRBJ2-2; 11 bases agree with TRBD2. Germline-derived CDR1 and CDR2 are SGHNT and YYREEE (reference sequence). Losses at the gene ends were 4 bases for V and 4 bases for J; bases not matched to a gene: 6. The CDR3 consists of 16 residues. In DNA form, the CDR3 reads TGTGCCAGCAGCCCCCGGCTAGCGGGGGGCACCGGGGAGCTGTTTTTT. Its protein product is CASSPRLAGGTGELFF.

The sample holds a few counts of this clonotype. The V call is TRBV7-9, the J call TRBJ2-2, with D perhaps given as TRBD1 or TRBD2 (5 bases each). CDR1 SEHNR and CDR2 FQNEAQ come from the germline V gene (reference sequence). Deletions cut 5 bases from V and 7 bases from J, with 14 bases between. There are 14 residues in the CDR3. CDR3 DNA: TGTGCCAGCAGCACCACTCAGGGAGTCGGGGAGCTGTTTTTT. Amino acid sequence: CASSTTQGVGELFF.

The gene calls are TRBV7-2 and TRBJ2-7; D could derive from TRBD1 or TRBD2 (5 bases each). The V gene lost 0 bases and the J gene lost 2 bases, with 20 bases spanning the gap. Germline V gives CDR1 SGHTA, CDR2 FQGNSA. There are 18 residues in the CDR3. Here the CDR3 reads CASSLAGVRQGSPYEQYF. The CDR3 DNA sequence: TGTGCCAGCAGCTTAGCGGGGGTGCGGCAGGGATCTCCCTACGAGCAGTACTTC.

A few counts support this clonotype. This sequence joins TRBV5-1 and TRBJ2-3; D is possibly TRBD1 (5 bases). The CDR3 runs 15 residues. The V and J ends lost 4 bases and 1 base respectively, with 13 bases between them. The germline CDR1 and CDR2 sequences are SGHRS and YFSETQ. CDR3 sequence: CASSGEGARTDTQYF. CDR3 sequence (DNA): TGCGCCAGCAGCGGTGAAGGGGCGCGCACAGATACGCAGTATTTT.

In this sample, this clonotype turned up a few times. CDR3 sequence: CASSQDLAGALFF. The CDR3 region has the DNA TGTGCCAGCAGCCAAGATCTGGCGGGGGCCCTGTTCTTC. The rearrangement links TRBV3-1 to TRBJ2-1; possibly TRBD2 for D (7 bases). V was trimmed by 0 bases and J by 15 bases, leaving 15 bases between them. The CDR3 runs 13 residues. Looked up from germline, CDR1 is LGHDT and CDR2 is YNNKEL (reference sequence).